The subject of this entry is one T cell receptor (beta chain). This entry is derived from a study of blood T cell repertoires in COVID-19. Germline CDR1 and CDR2: LGHNA and YSLEER. With V trimmed by 0 bases and J by 15 bases, 9 bases remained unmatched. The CDR3 is 15 amino acids. Produced via immunoSEQ multiplex PCR; TCRdb's table is partial and in-frame only. The table includes under 250,000 clones, approximately 78% detected once. Material: peripheral blood. The rearrangement uses TRBV4-3 and TRBJ2-1; 12 bases line up with TRBD2. The receptor's source is a woman in her 70s with COVID-19, enrolled during active disease. The CDR3 region has the DNA TGCGCCAGCAGCCAAGAACTAGCGGGAGGTCATAGGCTGTTCTTC. Amino acid sequence: CASSQELAGGHRLFF.